This TCR beta chain emerged from a study of T cells in Graves' hyperthyroidism and ophthalmopathy. Study-wide points: Blood shared most expanded thyroid clonotypes above 0.001. Ophthalmopathy was predicted by the model a median of approximately 6 months ahead of onset.

The J segment lost 7 bases and the V segment lost 4 bases, leaving 7 bases of the junction unmatched. The CDR3 is made up of 15 amino acids. Germline CDR1 MDHEN, CDR2 SYDVKM. Thyroid ultrasound and orbital computed tomography, with clinical symptoms and serum thyroxine and TRAb, informed diagnoses. Amplification of TCR beta CDR3 regions was performed using RNA transcripts as template. Researchers ran a first-round RT-PCR on the TCR CDR3 using the HTBI primer set. TCRdb passed the multiplex PCR reads through MiXCR, listing each CDR3 protein once. The table shows about 570,000 distinct CDR3 sequences, with about half occurring only once. Remarks on this clonotype: No antigen is known for it.

This clonotype originated in an adult woman with Graves' disease, either hyperthyroidism or ophthalmopathy (not recorded which). J is TRBJ2-6 and V is TRBV28; 7 nucleotides match TRBD2. Sequencing was carried out using peripheral blood or thyroid tissue (not recorded which). CDR3 protein: CASSSGGGFANVLTF. For the CDR3, the DNA is TGTGCCAGCAGTTCTGGGGGGGGGTTTGCCAACGTCCTGACTTTC.